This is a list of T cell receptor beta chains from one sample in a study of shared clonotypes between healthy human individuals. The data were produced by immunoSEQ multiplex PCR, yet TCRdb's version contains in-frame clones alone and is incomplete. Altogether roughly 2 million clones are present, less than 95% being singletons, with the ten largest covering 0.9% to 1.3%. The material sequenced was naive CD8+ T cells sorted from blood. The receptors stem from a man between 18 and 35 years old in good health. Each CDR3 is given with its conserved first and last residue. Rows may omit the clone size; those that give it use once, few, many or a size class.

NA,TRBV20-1,CSAPANTEAFF
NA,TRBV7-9,CASSPNPSDEQFF
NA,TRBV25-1,CASSESAVSPSTDTQYF
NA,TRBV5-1,CASSLTGTYEQYF
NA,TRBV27,CASSSQGGELFF
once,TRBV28,CASSSGLAGGPVQETQYF
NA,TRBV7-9,CASRPFEPRDEQFF
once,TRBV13,CASRVGTTGGQPQHF
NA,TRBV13,CASSLLGNTIYF
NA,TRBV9,CASSPFGGSYNEQFF
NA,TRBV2,CASNVGLVNEQFF
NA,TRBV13,CASSPKREETQYF
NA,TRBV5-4,CASSLVGPMGYGYTF
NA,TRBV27,CASSFHSPNTGELFF
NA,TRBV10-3,CAISEKTQGYDGYTF
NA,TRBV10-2,CASSENRGDDEQYF
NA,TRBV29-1,CSVEGNLDEQFF
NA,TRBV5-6,CASSLPDRQGETQYF
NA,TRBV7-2,CASSGLAGGAYEQYF